Below are 9 T cell receptor beta chains sequenced from a single sample in a study of cytomegalovirus exposure and HLA in healthy donors. This PCR relied on a set of 60 Vbeta primers and 13 Jbeta primers. Sequenced by immunoSEQ multiplex PCR; TCRdb stores in-frame clones only, minus some. The data include some 200,000 clones; the top ten clones carry about 0.81%. The sequenced material came from PBMCs. The origin of the receptors is a woman younger than 35 in good health and CMV-seropositive.

This chain uses TRBV19 with TRBJ2-7; no definite D call. Deletions cut 6 bases from V and 4 bases from J, with 16 bases between. Germline V gene lookup returns CDR1 LNHDA and CDR2 SQIVND (reference sequence). This CDR3 is built from 14 residues. The CDR3 region has the DNA TGTGCCAGTAGCCCGGGTCCTCTACATTACGAGCAGTACTTC. The encoded protein is CASSPGPLHYEQYF.

V and J are TRBV10-3 and TRBJ2-5, with D possibly TRBD2 on 6 matching bases. This CDR3 contains 14 residues. Germline V lookup: CDR1 ENHRY, CDR2 SYGVKD. V was clipped by 6 bases and J by 2 bases, with 13 bases between them. CDR3 region: CAIRDPGGQETQYF. In DNA, the CDR3 is TGTGCCATCAGGGATCCCGGGGGACAAGAGACCCAGTACTTC.

The gene calls are TRBV19 and TRBJ2-7; D not resolved. The CDR3 sequence is 17 residues long. Germline V gene sequence: CDR1 LNHDA, CDR2 SQIVND (reference sequence). V dropped 4 bases and J dropped 2 bases, with 21 bases sitting between them. The CDR3 DNA reads as TGTGCCAGTAGTAAGGCCTTCGTGCAGGTCCACACCTACGAGCAGTACTTC. Translated, it gives CASSKAFVQVHTYEQYF.

The V and J genes are TRBV5-1 and TRBJ2-6; maybe TRBD2 (5 bases). CDR1 SGHRS and CDR2 YFSETQ come from the germline V gene. Trimming shortened V by 4 bases and J by 2 bases, and 13 bases separated the two germline ends. This CDR3 contains 16 residues. CDR3 residues: CASSPGQEAGANVLTF. Here the CDR3 DNA reads TGCGCCAGCAGCCCGGGTCAGGAGGCTGGGGCCAACGTCCTGACTTTC.

This chain joins TRBV30 and TRBJ2-2; TRBD1 agrees at 8 bases. CDR3 length: 13 residues. CDR1 and CDR2 from the germline V gene are GTSNPN and SVGIG (reference sequence). V shed 3 bases and J 5 bases; nucleotides not matched to a gene: 2. CDR3: CAWRGQGTGELFF. DNA for the CDR3: TGTGCCTGGAGAGGACAGGGAACCGGGGAGCTGTTTTTT.

V usage is TRBV2 and J usage is TRBJ1-2; 7 bases align to TRBD1. The CDR3 extends over 13 amino acids. J gave up 7 bases and V 6 bases, and 8 bases lay outside the gene matches. Germline CDR1 and CDR2: SNHLY and FYNNEI. DNA of the CDR3: TGTGCCAGCAGCCCCGACAGGGTGGGTGGCTACACCTTC. Amino acid sequence: CASSPDRVGGYTF. Combining the CDR3 with reference TRBV2 and TRBJ1-2 gives the whole variable domain EPEVTQTPSHQVTQMGQEVILRCVPISNHLYFYWYRQILGQKVEFLVSFYNNEISEKSEIFDDQFSVERPDGSNFTLKIRSTKLEDSAMYFCASSPDRVGGYTFGSGTRLTVV.

J is TRBJ1-5 and V is TRBV6-6; TRBD1 matches 12 bases. This CDR3 is 15 amino acids long. The J segment lost 7 bases and the V segment lost 2 bases, leaving 3 bases of the junction unmatched. The germline gives CDR1 MNHNY, CDR2 SVGAGI (reference sequence). CDR3 coding DNA: TGTGCCAGCAGTTACAAGGGACAGGGGGCACAGCCCCAGCATTTT. This sequence encodes CASSYKGQGAQPQHF.

The chain couples TRBV7-4 to TRBJ1-5, with D unresolved. Germline CDR1 and CDR2: SGHVT and SQSDAQ. V was clipped by 2 bases and J by 1 base, with 12 bases between them. CDR3 length: 16 residues. Here the CDR3 DNA reads TGTGCCAGCAGCTTAAATTGCCCCGGGAGCAATCAGCCCCAGCATTTT. Its protein is CASSLNCPGSNQPQHF.

The rearrangement uses TRBV5-1 and TRBJ1-1; no clear D. Per the germline V gene, CDR1 is SGHRS and CDR2 is YFSETQ. V dropped 1 base and J dropped 2 bases, with 3 bases sitting between them. The CDR3 is made up of 12 amino acids. This chain's CDR3 is CASSLLNTEAFF. For the CDR3, the DNA is TGCGCCAGCAGCTTGTTAAACACTGAAGCTTTCTTT. Drawing the rest from reference TRBV5-1 and TRBJ1-1, the complete variable domain is KAGVTQTPRYLIKTRGQQVTLSCSPISGHRSVSWYQQTPGQGLQFLFEYFSETQRNKGNFPGRFSGRQFSNSRSEMNVSTLELGDSALYLCASSLLNTEAFFGQGTRLTVV.